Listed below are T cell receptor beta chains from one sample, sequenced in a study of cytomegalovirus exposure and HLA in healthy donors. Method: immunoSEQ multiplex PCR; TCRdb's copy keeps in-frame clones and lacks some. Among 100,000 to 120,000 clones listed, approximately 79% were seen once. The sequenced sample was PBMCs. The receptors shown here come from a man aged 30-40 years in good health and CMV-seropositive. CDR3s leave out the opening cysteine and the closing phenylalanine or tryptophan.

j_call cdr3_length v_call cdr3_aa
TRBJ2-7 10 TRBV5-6 ASSLLAWEQY
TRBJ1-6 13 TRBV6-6 ASSYAVQGSSPLH
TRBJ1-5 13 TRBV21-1 ASSRMGGDNQPQH
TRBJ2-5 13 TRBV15 ATSRGGESSETQY
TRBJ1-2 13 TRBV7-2 ASSPLQGSYYGYT
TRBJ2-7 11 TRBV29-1 SVERQGGYEQY
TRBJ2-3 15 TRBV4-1 ASSLMGLAGERDTQY
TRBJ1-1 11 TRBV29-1 SVASGVNTEAF
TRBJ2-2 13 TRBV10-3 AISEGAVLVGELF
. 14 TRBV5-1 ASSLDGASGPYEQY
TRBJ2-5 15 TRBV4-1 ASSDRDRGFGGETQY